The rows below give T cell receptor beta chains drawn from one sample of a study of blood T cell repertoires in COVID-19. Libraries were prepared by immunoSEQ multiplex PCR; TCRdb keeps only in-frame clonotypes and omits some of them. Among fewer than 200,000 clones listed, approximately 84% were seen once. Sequenced input: peripheral blood. These receptors all stem from a man aged 40-49 years who had recovered from COVID-19. The CDR3 runs from the conserved cysteine through the conserved F or W. Each record gives: J gene, D gene, V gene, clone size, CDR3 DNA, CDR3 protein. The D gene is left open where the match is weak. Size is stated for part of the rows, as once, few or many counts, or as a class when the clone is expanded.

TRBJ1-2 NA TRBV11-3 NA TGTGCCAGCAGCTTAGGCAGGGGCGCCTATGGCTACACCTTC CASSLGRGAYGYTF
TRBJ2-7 NA TRBV12-3/TRBV12-4 once TGTGCCAGCAGTACCAGAAGCTCCTACGAGCAGTACTTC CASSTRSSYEQYF
TRBJ2-6 NA TRBV19 NA TGTGCCAGTAGTATTGCGGCCTCTGGGGCCAACGTCCTGACTTTC CASSIAASGANVLTF
TRBJ1-1 NA TRBV6-5 NA TGTGCCTCCTCCCAGACAGGGAACACTGAAGCTTTCTTT CASSQTGNTEAFF
TRBJ2-5 TRBD2 TRBV15 NA TGTGCCACCAGCAGAGGCTCTAGCGGGGGCATCCAAGAGACCCAGTACTTC CATSRGSSGGIQETQYF
TRBJ2-7 NA TRBV6-6 NA TGTGCCAGCAGCACTCCCGGGGAGTCCTACGAGCAGTACTTC CASSTPGESYEQYF
TRBJ2-7 TRBD1 TRBV10-3 once TGTGCCATCAAACCCGGGACAGGGGCTTACGAGCAGTACTTC CAIKPGTGAYEQYF
TRBJ2-1 TRBD2 TRBV30 NA TGTGCCTCCGATACGGGAGGGAGGGCCCGGGAGTTCTTC CASDTGGRAREFF
TRBJ1-1 NA TRBV18 NA TGTGCCAGCTCACCACCGGGCGACAGCCGACAAGAAGCTTTCTTT CASSPPGDSRQEAFF
TRBJ1-6 NA TRBV27 NA TGTGCCAGCAGTTTAGTTACTGAGTCACCCCTCCACTTT CASSLVTESPLHF
TRBJ1-4 TRBD1 TRBV6-2/TRBV6-3 NA TGTGCCAGCAGCCCGCGAGACAGGGTTGGTGAAAAACTGTTTTTT CASSPRDRVGEKLFF
TRBJ2-2 TRBD1 TRBV9 NA TGTGCCAGCAGCCTCCTACCGGGACAGGGTAACACCGGGGAGCTGTTTTTT CASSLLPGQGNTGELFF
TRBJ2-7 NA TRBV19 NA TGTGCCAGTAGTACGTACGGCGGGTTCTCCTACGAGCAGTACTTC CASSTYGGFSYEQYF
TRBJ2-7 TRBD2 TRBV10-2 NA TGCGCCAGCAGTAAAAGCGGGAGCTCCTACGAGCAGTACTTC CASSKSGSSYEQYF
TRBJ2-7 TRBD2 TRBV27 NA TGTGCCACCATCCTTACTAGCGGGGGATCCTACGAGCAGTACTTC CATILTSGGSYEQYF